This entry describes one T cell receptor (beta chain). In this sample, this clonotype turned up many times. Its antigen target is currently unknown. No clone much larger than this one lies a single base away; base qualities are absent. There are 15 amino acids in the CDR3, from cysteine to phenylalanine inclusive. The sequence is cut down to CDR3 DNA, 45 bases in frame from base 1. Trimming leaves V shorter by 1 base and J shorter by 1 base, with the junction holding 3 bases beyond the gene matches. The germline V gene sets CDR1 to MNHNS and CDR2 to SASEGT. The data stem from a study of CD8+CD57+ T cells in acquired aplastic anemia (dated by TCRdb to the late 2010s). General notes on the study: Extracted DNA from sorted CD4+ and CD8+ cells averaged 3.2 ug, ranging from roughly 0.19 to 27.4 ug. CD8+CD57+ expansion was defined as a frequency above the mean frequency observed in healthy subjects. The paper's findings and limits, for the study overall: Roughly 29 CD8+ CDR3 sequences were found to be shared between patients and controls, but these sequences appeared to be highly expressed in patients and within the immunodominant clones of the patients. Patients and healthy controls showed no significant difference in CD8+ Simpson's diversity (P=0.060).

The patients picked for sequencing were ones in whom flow cytometry had shown an expansion of CD8+CD57+ cells. Every patient had a diagnosis of severe acquired aplastic anemia based on International Study of Aplastic Anemia and Agranulocytosis and Camitta criteria. Patients had received no therapy at the time of blood sampling. In this study, sorted CD4+ and CD8+ T cells from the blood of healthy subjects and of severe aplastic anemia patients had their TCR repertoires deep-sequenced. In the USA, patient enrollment took place under clinicaltrials.gov protocols 00001620, 01623167, 00001397, 00071045, 00081523 and 00961064. Ficoll-Paque density gradient centrifugation was used to isolate peripheral blood mononuclear cells. Before DNA extraction, CD4+ and CD8+ T cells were sorted with FACS or magnetic beads. Genomic DNA served as template for TCR beta VDJ combination and CDR3 sequence profiling. TCR repertoire sequencing was run on an Illumina HiSeq 2000. The study's processing was this. TRBV/TRBJ rearrangement plots, CDR3 size and DJ length profiles, and Simpson's diversity index were used to evaluate the repertoires. The most abundant DNA sequence in the deep sequencing data was defined as the immunodominant clone. CDR3 amino acid sequences were checked for sharing between subjects and were compared against published repertoires and the VDJdb database. The raw public data were reprocessed by TCRdb itself: fastp quality trimming at Q25, MiXCR clonotype calling, in-frame beta chains only. All rows with the same CDR3 protein become a single entry with the most common DNA and genes. It is TCRdb's table, rather than the study itself, that gives the V and J calls and clone size. The sample table records some 170,000 distinct CDR3 sequences; 47% of these occur just once. In total, the top ten clones hold around 1% of the sample.

Sequencing used sorted CD4+, CD8+, or CD8+CD57+ T cells (not recorded which) from PBMCs. The TCR originated in a human donor with aplastic anemia. Here the chain combines TRBV6-1 and TRBJ2-5; 7 middle bases align to TRBD1. The DNA sequence is as follows: TGTGCCAGCAGTGAAGTCGGGACAGTCCAAGAGACCCAGTACTTC. Its product reads: CASSEVGTVQETQYF.